The 8 T cell receptor beta chains given below trace back to one sample, sequenced in a study of T cells in Graves' hyperthyroidism and ophthalmopathy. TCR beta CDR3 sequences were amplified from RNA transcripts. When the TCR CDR3 underwent first-round RT-PCR, the HTBI primer set was used. TCRdb reprocessed the multiplex PCR reads with MiXCR, giving one entry per CDR3 protein. This sample has over 250,000 distinct CDR3 sequences, with 12% to 15% found just once. Sequencing was performed on blood. Receptor source: a middle-aged woman with Graves' ophthalmopathy.

The rearrangement links TRBV5-6 to TRBJ1-2; unclear D gene. This CDR3 region has 14 residues. Germline V gene data show CDR1 as SGHDT and CDR2 as YYEEEE. V lost 0 bases and J 0 bases, leaving 6 bases between the germline ends. The DNA for the CDR3 is TGTGCCAGCAGCTTGGGTATTGCTAACTATGGCTACACCTTC. Translating it yields CASSLGIANYGYTF.

This clonotype was counted ten times or more. This chain uses TRBV24-1 with TRBJ2-2; D remains unclear. V was pared by 5 bases and J by 5 bases, with 14 bases between. The CDR3 spans 15 residues. From germline, CDR1 is KGHDR and CDR2 SFDVKD. CDR3 amino acids: CATSVLEASTGELFF. The CDR3 nucleotides are TGTGCCACCAGTGTTCTCGAGGCTAGTACCGGGGAGCTGTTTTTT.

This clonotype showed up just once. This chain uses TRBV19 with TRBJ2-1; TRBD1 agrees at 8 bases. This CDR3 is built from 20 residues. The trim removed 9 bases at V and 2 bases at J, leaving 24 bases unmatched. The V gene's germline CDR1 is LNHDA and CDR2 SQIVND (reference sequence). The CDR3 sequence: CASSPLPGQDFMRTYNEQFF. The CDR3 region has the DNA TGTGCCAGCAGCCCACTTCCGGGACAGGATTTCATGAGAACCTACAATGAGCAGTTCTTC.

This clonotype has ten or more counts. V gene TRBV7-2 combines with J gene TRBJ2-2; TRBD1 might be the D (6 bases). Trimming removed 4 bases from V and 0 bases from J, with 6 bases in between. The CDR3 is made up of 14 amino acids. Per germline, CDR1 SGHTA and CDR2 FQGNSA. The CDR3: CASSWDTNTGELFF. The CDR3 nucleotides are TGTGCCAGCAGCTGGGACACGAACACCGGGGAGCTGTTTTTT.

This clonotype appeared many times. J is TRBJ2-3 and V is TRBV28; 8 bases map to TRBD1. CDR3 size: 14 residues. V shed 8 bases and J 4 bases; nucleotides not matched to a gene: 8. Germline values: CDR1 MDHEN, CDR2 SYDVKM. In DNA, the CDR3 is TGTGCCAGCGGAGGGACAGGAAGATCAGATACGCAGTATTTT. Protein product: CASGGTGRSDTQYF.

This clonotype was detected once. A much larger clone lies one base from this, so it may be a read error. The V and J genes are TRBV11-2 and TRBJ2-5; 11 nucleotides line up with TRBD2. CDR3 length: 17 amino acids. The germline V gene encodes CDR1 SGHAT and CDR2 FQNNGV. Unmatched junction bases numbered 9, after V lost 2 bases and J lost 4 bases. CDR3 sequence: CASSLTPRGLAGETQYF. Written as DNA, the CDR3 is TGTGCCAGCAGCTTAACCCCCCGTGGACTAGCGGGAGAGACCCAGTACTTC.

The CDR3 protein is CSARDLTSGGGTDTQYF. The CDR3 DNA reads as TGCAGTGCTAGAGATCTTACTAGCGGGGGTGGCACAGATACGCAGTATTTT. V usage is TRBV20-1 and J usage is TRBJ2-3; 11 bases line up with TRBD2. The CDR3 is 17 amino acids. After removal of 0 bases from V and 1 base from J, the junction contained 6 bases not matched to a gene. Looked up from germline, CDR1 is DFQATT and CDR2 is SNEGSKA (reference sequence).

This clonotype was counted ten times or more. The J gene is TRBJ1-2, the V gene TRBV12-3 or TRBV12-4; maybe TRBD1 (6 bases). This CDR3 has 14 residues. Trimming took off 5 bases at V and 6 bases at J, with 16 bases between the two ends. The CDR3 sequence: CASSHRDLRDGYTF. The CDR3 DNA reads as TGTGCCAGCAGTCACAGGGATTTACGGGATGGCTACACCTTC.